This T cell receptor (beta chain) derives from a study of T cell changes during pregnancy in multiple sclerosis. Profiled with immunoSEQ multiplex PCR; TCRdb holds only in-frame clones, not every one. The sample includes some 41,000 clones, approximately 90% of them seen just once. The source was CD8+ T cells from peripheral blood mononuclear cells, collected in the first trimester of pregnancy. The TCR originated in a female donor with multiple sclerosis, enrolled in a pregnancy study.

CDR3 loop: CASSEEIDRGYEQYF. CDR3 nucleotide sequence: TGTGCCAGCAGTGAAGAGATAGACAGGGGTTACGAGCAGTACTTC. The gene calls are TRBV6-1 and TRBJ2-7, with TRBD1 matching 8 bases. Looked up from germline, CDR1 is MNHNS and CDR2 is SASEGT. Trimming took 1 base from V and 4 from J; bases not matched to a gene: 6. This CDR3 spans 15 amino acids.